This T cell receptor (beta chain) is drawn from a study of T cells in Graves' hyperthyroidism and ophthalmopathy (dated by TCRdb to about 2019). For context, the study as a whole: Peripheral blood was collected at initial diagnosis, before any treatment. The 75 to 100 discovery patients were randomly split 7:3 into training and test sets. Once sampling was done, hyperthyroidism patients were given methimazole at a starting dose of 30 mg daily, whereas ophthalmopathy patients were given high-dose intravenous methylprednisolone. In addition, the study compared T-cell repertoires in thyroid tissue and in blood from a handful of Graves' hyperthyroidism patients. Prospective prediction of ophthalmopathy was tested in an independent validation cohort consisting of roughly 19 hyperthyroidism patients and some 16 patients who later progressed to ophthalmopathy. The paper reports TCR Vbeta CDR3 sequencing of about 140 peripheral blood samples: approximately 43 ophthalmopathy, approximately 74 hyperthyroidism and around 17 progressor patients. A discovery cohort of about a hundred patients, roughly 45 with Graves' ophthalmopathy and 55 to 60 with stable Graves' hyperthyroidism, was used to find distinguishing TCR V-J signatures. Here is what the overall study found, with its caveats: In validation, the model predicted progression to ophthalmopathy with 55% to 71% sensitivity and 72% to 85% specificity, a median of 6.5 months before onset. Ophthalmopathy was separated from stable hyperthyroidism by a 13 V-J signature model, with approximately 90% sensitivity and about 81% specificity obtained in cross-validation and 80%/75% obtained in testing. Most expanded thyroid clonotypes (frequency above 0.001) were also found in blood, which suggests that blood repertoires may mirror thyroid immune responses. Sample size was not statistically predetermined, and investigators were not blinded to group allocation.

The TCR beta CDR3 regions were amplified from RNA transcripts. A first-round RT-PCR of the TCR CDR3 used the HTBI primer set with the Qiagen OneStep RT-PCR kit. A second multiplex PCR round built the libraries, followed by size selection and purification. Paired-end sequencing of the libraries was performed with 100 bp reads on an Illumina HiSeq2000. The original pipeline was this. SOAPnuke was used to process the raw data, with reads discarded if the reads contained adapters or uncalled bases, had a mean Phred below 15, or lacked an exact constant-primer or identifier match. High-quality paired reads were merged with COPE v1.2.5, and unique nucleotide sequences were defined as clonotypes. Clonotypes were aligned to IMGT TRBV, TRBD and TRBJ reference segments using MiTCR v1.1. Analysis was restricted to V-J combinations with a frequency above 0.0001, which covered roughly 99% of repertoires. The TCS score was defined as the ratio of F50 (clonal expansion) to E x V (chaos), calculated using BLOSUM62-based TCRdist between CDR3 peptides within each V-J. Welch's t-statistics and random forest reduced 450 to 600 V-J features to roughly 13, which were used in a naive Bayes classifier (R e1071). The public reads were reprocessed in TCRdb via fastp at Q25 and MiXCR, keeping in-frame beta chains. Identical CDR3 proteins give one entry, which carries the most common genes and DNA. The V and J calls come from TCRdb's annotation, not from the publication. The table for this sample lists roughly 580,000 distinct CDR3 sequences; roughly 14% of them were counted only once. 4.5% to 6% of the sample is taken by the ten largest.

Hyperthyroidism patients were newly diagnosed, had a disease duration of under 2 months, and were aged 18 to 65 years. Patients with uncontrolled infections, other autoimmune diseases, pregnancy or lactation were excluded. Clinical symptoms, serum thyroxine and TRAb, thyroid ultrasound, and orbital computed tomography formed the basis for the diagnoses. Blood from progressor patients was collected at the time of first diagnosis with hyperthyroidism, before any ophthalmopathy symptoms had appeared. PBMCs were isolated from more than 8 ml of fresh peripheral blood by Ficoll-Paque density gradient centrifugation. Progressor patients were initially diagnosed with Graves' hyperthyroidism and developed ophthalmopathy during follow-up. Total RNA was extracted with Trizol reagent, and quality was checked on an Agilent 2100 Bioanalyzer. V was cut back by 6 bases and J by 6 bases, leaving a gap of 23 bases between them. From the cysteine up to the phenylalanine, the CDR3 has a length of 16 residues. Only CDR3 DNA is held: 48 bases, read in frame from base 1. The germline V gene supplies CDR1 SGHTA and CDR2 FQGTGA.

About this clonotype itself: Its antigen specificity is not known. One base away there is no much larger clone; base qualities are not given.

Source material: blood. Recombination linked TRBV7-3 to TRBJ1-2; a weak D assignment points to TRBD1 (6 bases agree). This receptor was obtained from a woman younger than 45 with Graves' hyperthyroidism that later progressed to Graves' ophthalmopathy. The CDR3 region reads CASSYMGVGGQNGYTF. The DNA reads as follows: TGTGCCAGCAGTTATATGGGGGTAGGGGGGCAGAATGGCTACACCTTC.